This T cell receptor (beta chain) emerged from a study of blood T cell repertoires in COVID-19. Whole-study context: The samples span acute and convalescent COVID-19 from the United States, Italy and Spain. Sources were T cells, B-cell-depleted T cells, or PBMCs; the material itself was cDNA or gDNA.

Methods used by the authors: Estimation of nucleated cell counts was performed using reference gene primer amplification. TCRdb keeps only in-frame clones here, not all; method: immunoSEQ multiplex PCR. V, J and clone size were drawn from that table, and D and trimming were deduced from the DNA. The profile covers under 200,000 clones, with around 81% appearing a single time and over 2% taken by the ten largest. V lost 0 bases and J 6 bases, leaving 9 bases between the germline ends. The CDR3 contains 14 residues. CDR1 SSHAT and CDR2 FNYEAQ come from the germline V gene (reference sequence). Specimen: peripheral blood. The chain employs TRBV7-7 and TRBJ2-1; the D gene is possibly TRBD2 (6 bases). The receptor's source is a human donor with acute or convalescent COVID-19. The donor label of this sample is uncertain. The CDR3 coding sequence is TGTGCCAGCAGCTTAGCGCGGGGCAGCAATGAGCAGTTCTTC. Protein: CASSLARGSNEQFF.